This T cell receptor beta chain was sequenced in a study of blood T cell repertoires in COVID-19. Across under 25 US areas, participants ranged in age from about 18 to 100 years. Assay used: immunoSEQ multiplex PCR; TCRdb lists only in-frame clones, some missing. The sample carries about 200,000 clones, 86% recorded once. V gave up 7 bases and J gave up 5 bases; unmatched junction bases: 5. There are 14 residues in the CDR3. The V gene's germline CDR1 is MNHEY and CDR2 SVGAGI. The material sequenced was PBMCs or T cells enriched from blood (not recorded which). V and J are TRBV6-5 and TRBJ2-3, with TRBD1 identical over 11 bases. The source is a man aged 35 to 55 with acute COVID-19. The CDR3 bases are TGTGCCAGCAAAGGGACAGGGGGAATAGATACGCAGTATTTT. It encodes CASKGTGGIDTQYF.